This note documents a single T cell receptor (beta chain) sequence. Its specificity is not known. The data were obtained in a study of cytomegalovirus exposure and HLA in healthy donors. The study, taken as a whole, reports: Earlier results showed most TCR beta V segments being productive about 87% or about 30% of the time. An analysis that came later showed most CMV-associated TCR beta chains appearing HLA-restricted. As was reported, the classifier diagnosed cytomegalovirus status with high specificity and sensitivity.

Between the trimmed V and J ends, which lost 6 bases and 4 bases, there was a span of 13 bases. The CDR3 is made up of 15 amino acids. The germline V gene has CDR1 LNHDA and CDR2 SQIVND (reference sequence). The PCR employed 60 Vbeta primers together with 13 Jbeta primers. Profiling relied on immunoSEQ multiplex PCR, and the TCRdb table lists in-frame clones only, not all of them. Its table records 85,000 or so clones. This chain links TRBV19 with TRBJ2-6, with D tentatively TRBD1 (6 bases). The sequence was collected from a woman in her 30s in good health and CMV-seronegative. Material: PBMCs. The CDR3 sequence: CASSQQGPGANVLTF. DNA for the CDR3: TGTGCCAGTAGCCAACAGGGTCCAGGGGCCAACGTCCTGACTTTC.